The present T cell receptor beta chain was sequenced within a study of blood T cell repertoires in COVID-19. The protocol was immunoSEQ multiplex PCR, while the TCRdb copy is restricted to in-frame clones and leaves out a portion. The sample records 220,000 or so clones, about 90% being singletons. The CDR3 extends over 18 amino acids. Germline loops: CDR1 MGHRA, CDR2 YSYEKL. Trimming removed 0 bases from V and 6 bases from J, with 21 bases in between. The source material was PBMCs or T cells enriched from blood (not recorded which). The receptor comes from a woman between 50 and 59 years old with acute COVID-19. V gene TRBV4-1 combines with J gene TRBJ1-5, with D possibly being TRBD1 (6 bases). The CDR3: CASSQDHRKRGFGQPQHF. The DNA of the CDR3 is TGCGCCAGCAGCCAAGATCATCGGAAGAGGGGGTTTGGTCAGCCCCAGCATTTT.